The 11 T cell receptor beta chains listed next were all sequenced from one sample in a study of monozygotic twins with inflammatory bowel disease. Following a re-call of the 5' RACE reads, TCRdb has one entry per CDR3 protein and lacks DNA. The sample data list 400,000 or so distinct CDR3 sequences. The sequenced sample was blood. The receptors originated from a human donor with ulcerative colitis or Crohn's disease, or a healthy co-twin of an affected twin (not recorded which).

This chain joins TRBV18 and TRBJ1-1; TCRdb proposes TRBD1, but this gene call is untestable without DNA. Germline-derived CDR1 and CDR2 are KGHSH and LQKENI. The length of the CDR3 is 14 residues. Here the CDR3 reads CASSPLSGAAEAFF.

The chain joins TRBV5-1 to TRBJ2-2; the TRBD1 assignment by TCRdb is unverifiable without DNA. In germline, CDR1 is SGHRS, CDR2 YFSETQ. CDR3 length: 16 residues. This CDR3 reads CASSLVGSPNTGELFF.

CDR3 in amino acids: CASSFGQENTEAFF. The V call is TRBV7-2, the J call TRBJ1-1; TCRdb gives TRBD1 as the D gene, but with no DNA this cannot be confirmed. The CDR3 consists of 14 residues. CDR1 is SGHTA and CDR2 is FQGNSA in the germline V gene.

J is TRBJ2-3 and V is TRBV5-5; TCRdb names TRBD1, which stays unverified in the absence of DNA. The CDR3 is made up of 14 amino acids. Germline-derived CDR1 and CDR2 are SGHKS and YYEKEE (reference sequence). The CDR3 loop is CASSSFSTGNMQYF.

The chain uses TRBV2 and TRBJ1-6; TCRdb's D call, TRBD1, is unchecked because there is no DNA. The CDR3 loop spans 15 amino acids. CDR1 and CDR2 from the germline V gene are SNHLY and FYNNEI. CDR3 protein: CASSWTGNIDSPLHF.

The chain couples TRBV20-1 to TRBJ2-3; the D call from TCRdb, TRBD1, cannot be confirmed without DNA. In germline, CDR1 is DFQATT, CDR2 SNEGSKA (reference sequence). CDR3 length equals 12 residues. CDR3 amino acids: CSVAGPTDTQYF.

The V call is TRBV7-2, the J call TRBJ1-6; there is no DNA to check the TCRdb D call of TRBD1. The CDR3 runs to 14 residues. CDR1 is SGHTA and CDR2 is FQGNSA in the germline V gene. The CDR3 sequence is CASSLGHVPAPLHF.

The chain is built from TRBV20-1 and TRBJ2-2; without DNA, the TCRdb call of TRBD1 cannot be checked. Germline CDR1 DFQATT, CDR2 SNEGSKA (reference sequence). There are 15 residues in the CDR3. The CDR3 loop is CSAAPTGVLTGELFF.

This sequence joins TRBV4-1 and TRBJ2-6. Germline V gene sequence: CDR1 MGHRA, CDR2 YSYEKL. CDR3 length equals 20 residues. This CDR3 is CASSQVRGRGRISGANVLTF.

This chain links TRBV5-1 with TRBJ2-1; TCRdb proposes TRBD1, but this gene call is untestable without DNA. The V gene's germline CDR1 is SGHRS and CDR2 YFSETQ. This CDR3 has 15 residues. CDR3 protein: CASSYGQQSYNEQFF.

The chain is built from TRBV6-2 or TRBV6-3 and TRBJ1-5. The CDR3 has 16 amino acids. Germline CDR1 MNHEY, CDR2 SVGEGT. CDR3 sequence reads: CASSYSFSGLNQPQHF.